This T cell receptor beta chain was sequenced for a study of shared clonotypes between healthy human individuals. Study-level information: The plates for each donor numbered three CD4 naive, three CD4 memory, two CD8 naive and one CD8 memory.

The V gene's germline CDR1 is MDHEN and CDR2 SYDVKM. The length of the CDR3 is 13 residues. V dropped 1 base and J dropped 9 bases, with 10 bases sitting between them. The study drew all its donors from Caucasian adults living in Nashville, Tennessee. Measured with immunoSEQ multiplex PCR; TCRdb has only the in-frame clones, and not every one. The sample contains about a million clones, 60% to 80% of which appear only once. The sequenced sample was memory CD4+ T cells sorted from blood. The subset here: CD45RA-negative fraction. The chain has TRBV28 and TRBJ2-1, with D perhaps TRBD2 (5 bases). This clonotype originated in a man between 18 and 35 years old in good health. The CDR3 bases are TGTGCCAGCAGTTTATTTATCAGCGGTGAGCAGTTCTTC. Its protein product is CASSLFISGEQFF.